The 24 T cell receptor beta chains listed next were all sequenced from one sample in a study. TCRdb analysed the 5' RACE reads with MiXCR anew, one entry per CDR3 protein. Among approximately 44,000 distinct CDR3 sequences listed, less than 35% were seen once. The sequencing input was memory CD4+ T cells sorted from a lymph node. The subset is: memory CD4+ T cells, CD4+CD45RO+CD25-. The receptors were gathered from a female donor with breast cancer.

Regarding this clonotype: One end of the junction fails to match germline, which may point to a read error. The chain has TRBV2 and TRBJ1-5; TRBD1 might be the D (5 bases). CDR3 length equals 12 residues. Germline CDR1 and CDR2: SNHLY and FYNNEI. The CDR3 sequence is CAGSAGRQPKHF. The CDR3 DNA reads as TGTGCCGGCAGTGCAGGGCGTCAGCCCAAGCATTTT.

This clonotype has ten or more counts. The rearrangement uses TRBV4-1 and TRBJ2-1; 7 bases agree with TRBD1. The ends lost 5 bases at V and 6 bases at J; junction bases unmatched: 13. The CDR3 consists of 16 residues. Looked up from germline, CDR1 is MGHRA and CDR2 is YSYEKL. In DNA form, the CDR3 reads TGCGCCAGCAGCACCCGAAAACAGGGGATCGGCAATGAGCAGTTCTTC. Amino acid sequence: CASSTRKQGIGNEQFF.

This clonotype came up once. This chain joins TRBV27 and TRBJ2-6, with D maybe TRBD1 (5 bases). The CDR3 length is 16 residues. Germline V gene data show CDR1 as MNHEY and CDR2 as SMNVEV (reference sequence). V dropped 5 bases and J dropped 2 bases, with 13 bases sitting between them. The CDR3 DNA reads TGTGCCAGCAGTACACCTCAGGGCACTGGGGCCAACGTCCTGACTTTC. Protein: CASSTPQGTGANVLTF.

The V call is TRBV5-4, the J call TRBJ1-2, with D maybe TRBD1 (6 bases). Trimming removed 7 bases at V and 4 bases at J, with 11 bases between. The CDR3 covers 12 residues. Germline V gene lookup returns CDR1 SGHNT and CDR2 YYREEE (reference sequence). CDR3 loop: CASQGQSYGYTF. CDR3 nucleotide sequence: TGTGCCAGCCAGGGGCAGAGCTATGGCTACACCTTC. Combining the CDR3 with reference TRBV5-4 and TRBJ1-2 gives the whole variable domain ETGVTQSPTHLIKTRGQQVTLRCSSQSGHNTVSWYQQALGQGPQFIFQYYREEENGRGNFPPRFSGLQFPNYSSELNVNALELDDSALYLCASQGQSYGYTFGSGTRLTVV.

This clonotype was picked up a small number of times. The chain recombines TRBV7-2 with TRBJ1-3, with D uncertain. Germline V gene data show CDR1 as SGHTA and CDR2 as FQGNSA. Trimming took off 2 bases at V and 4 bases at J, with 6 bases between the two ends. The CDR3 contains 13 residues. The CDR3 sequence: CASSLSTGNTIYF. CDR3 sequence (DNA): TGTGCCAGCAGCTTAAGTACAGGAAACACCATATATTTT.

This clonotype appeared a few times. V gene TRBV4-1 combines with J gene TRBJ2-1; D unresolved. CDR1 and CDR2 (germline): MGHRA, YSYEKL. Trimming pared 4 bases from V and 7 bases from J, leaving 8 bases between. There are 12 residues in the CDR3. The CDR3 protein is CASSLEWNEQFF. In nucleotides, the CDR3 is TGCGCCAGCAGCCTAGAATGGAATGAGCAGTTCTTC.

This clonotype was seen more than once but under ten times. V and J are TRBV7-8 and TRBJ1-2, with a possible D match to TRBD1 (5 bases). The germline V and J ends were trimmed by 1 base and 2 bases, with 8 bases remaining between them. Germline-derived CDR1 and CDR2 are SGHVS and FQNEAQ. The CDR3 contains 14 residues. The CDR3 sequence: CASSLGSGNYGYTF. Written as DNA, the CDR3 is TGTGCCAGCAGCTTAGGGTCAGGGAACTATGGCTACACCTTC.

V and J are TRBV4-1 and TRBJ2-5; 10 bases map to TRBD2. From germline, CDR1 is MGHRA and CDR2 YSYEKL. V dropped 2 bases and J dropped 4; count of bases not matched to a gene: 13. CDR3 length: 18 residues. CDR3: CASSQRDLAGVGGETQYF. CDR3 DNA: TGCGCCAGCAGCCAAAGAGACCTAGCGGGAGTGGGGGGAGAGACCCAGTACTTC.

The V gene is TRBV5-5, the J gene TRBJ2-5; weak D call: TRBD1 (5 bases). The germline gives CDR1 SGHKS, CDR2 YYEKEE (reference sequence). The CDR3 is 13 residues long. Trimming removed 2 bases at V and 5 bases at J, with 10 bases between. The CDR3 DNA reads TGTGCCAGCAGCTTAGCAGGGATGGAGACCCAGTACTTC. Residues: CASSLAGMETQYF.

This clonotype showed up just a few times. The rearrangement links TRBV6-5 to TRBJ2-3; 12 bases match TRBD2. This CDR3 spans 18 amino acids. The trim removed 0 bases at V and 4 bases at J, leaving 8 bases unmatched. Germline assignment: CDR1 MNHEY and CDR2 SVGAGI. The CDR3 DNA is TGTGCCAGCAGTTACTCGAGCCTAGCGGGGGGGATGGCAGATACGCAGTATTTT. Its translation is CASSYSSLAGGMADTQYF.

The chain joins TRBV5-4 to TRBJ2-3, with 11 bases identical to TRBD2. The germline gives CDR1 SGHNT, CDR2 YYREEE (reference sequence). V trimming: 3 bases; J trimming: 3 bases; junction bases outside the gene matches: 6. The CDR3 runs 16 residues. CDR3 sequence: CASSSPSGGTTDTQYF. CDR3 coding DNA: TGTGCCAGCAGCTCCCCTAGCGGGGGGACTACAGATACGCAGTATTTT.

In this sample, this clonotype turned up a few times. The gene calls are TRBV4-1 and TRBJ2-7; the D gene is possibly TRBD2 (6 bases). The ends were cut back, 10 bases at V and 4 bases at J, with 11 bases in the middle. Germline CDR1 and CDR2: MGHRA and YSYEKL. The CDR3 extends over 11 amino acids. The CDR3 DNA is TGCGCCACCGGGAGCGCGTACGAGCAGTACTTC. Translated, it gives CATGSAYEQYF.

This clonotype has more than one count but fewer than ten. V and J are TRBV29-1 and TRBJ2-1, with D possibly being TRBD1 (5 bases). V gave up 4 bases and J gave up 3 bases, with 13 bases separating them. CDR3 length: 14 amino acids. CDR1 is SQVTM, CDR2 ANQGSEA, per germline. CDR3 in amino acids: CSVGVQGLYNEQFF. CDR3 nucleotide sequence: TGCAGCGTTGGAGTGCAGGGCCTCTACAATGAGCAGTTCTTC.

This clonotype was found many times. V usage is TRBV9 and J usage is TRBJ1-5; D is uncertain. The CDR3 spans 14 residues. V was trimmed by 0 bases and J by 9 bases, leaving 13 bases between them. CDR1 SGDLS and CDR2 YYNGEE come from the germline V gene. CDR3 DNA sequence: TGTGCCAGCAGCGTAGGGGAGGGCCGTTGGCCCCAGCATTTT. It codes for CASSVGEGRWPQHF. The whole variable domain, remainder taken from reference TRBV9 and TRBJ1-5, is DSGVTQTPKHLITATGQRVTLRCSPRSGDLSVYWYQQSLDQGLQFLIQYYNGEERAKGNILERFSAQQFPDLHSELNLSSLELGDSALYFCASSVGEGRWPQHFGDGTRLSIL.

This clonotype was picked up a small number of times. The rearrangement joins TRBV15 to TRBJ2-5, with TRBD2 matching over 9 bases. CDR1 and CDR2 (germline): LNHNV, YYDKDF (reference sequence). The CDR3 loop spans 17 amino acids. V dropped 2 bases and J dropped 3; count of bases not matched to a gene: 10. CDR3 DNA sequence: TGTGCCACCAGCAGATCCTACAGGACTAGCGTAGAAGAGACCCAGTACTTC. As protein: CATSRSYRTSVEETQYF.

This chain links TRBV15 with TRBJ2-3; TRBD2 is a possible D gene (5 bases). CDR3 size: 16 residues. Germline CDR1 LNHNV, CDR2 YYDKDF (reference sequence). Trimming pared 0 bases from V and 4 bases from J, leaving 14 bases between. The CDR3 bases are TGTGCCACCAGCAGAGAACTAGGTGGGTCTCCAGATACGCAGTATTTT. It codes for CATSRELGGSPDTQYF.

This clonotype was observed many times. This chain joins TRBV3-1 and TRBJ2-7; 7 bases map to TRBD2. This CDR3 region has 13 residues. The germline V gene has CDR1 LGHDT and CDR2 YNNKEL (reference sequence). J gave up 3 bases and V 4 bases, and 3 bases lay outside the gene matches. The CDR3 bases are TGTGCCAGCAGCCCAGCGGGATACTACGAGCAGTACTTC. Protein: CASSPAGYYEQYF.

V usage is TRBV5-1 and J usage is TRBJ1-1; tentatively, D is TRBD1 (6 bases). CDR1 is SGHRS and CDR2 is YFSETQ in the germline V gene. The germline V and J ends were trimmed by 2 bases and 1 base, with 9 bases remaining between them. CDR3 length equals 14 residues. Here the CDR3 reads CASSFTGRNTEAFF. CDR3 nucleotides: TGCGCCAGCAGCTTCACAGGGCGGAACACTGAAGCTTTCTTT.

The genes are TRBV20-1 and TRBJ2-3; 9 bases fit TRBD2. Germline-derived CDR1 and CDR2 are DFQATT and SNEGSKA (reference sequence). This CDR3 has 15 residues. V trimming: 3 bases; J trimming: 6 bases; junction bases outside the gene matches: 10. CDR3 DNA: TGCAGTGCTAGTCTTTCAGCGGGAGGTCGGGATACGCAGTATTTT. This encodes CSASLSAGGRDTQYF.

The rearrangement joins TRBV6-1 to TRBJ2-5; either TRBD1 or TRBD2 may fit D (6 bases each). Per the germline V gene, CDR1 is MNHNS and CDR2 is SASEGT. The CDR3 sequence is 15 residues long. The V gene lost 0 bases and the J gene lost 1 base, with 9 bases spanning the gap. This CDR3 is CASSEAGGFQETQYF. The CDR3 bases are TGTGCCAGCAGTGAAGCGGGGGGCTTCCAAGAGACCCAGTACTTC.

V usage is TRBV5-1 and J usage is TRBJ1-1; D unresolved. Germline lookup yields CDR1 SGHRS and CDR2 YFSETQ. Trimming pared 3 bases from V and 4 bases from J, leaving 7 bases between. The CDR3 runs 12 residues. CDR3 sequence reads: CASSSLSTEAFF. DNA of the CDR3: TGCGCCAGCAGCTCCCTTTCCACTGAAGCTTTCTTT.

This clonotype was detected only a few times. The V gene is TRBV5-1, the J gene TRBJ2-7, with TRBD2 matching over 8 bases. In germline, CDR1 is SGHRS, CDR2 YFSETQ. This CDR3 region has 15 residues. Trimming cost V 7 bases and J 1 base; bases outside gene matches: 10. CDR3 protein: CASGAGGGRSYEQYF. The CDR3 DNA is TGCGCCAGCGGGGCCGGAGGCGGGAGGTCCTACGAGCAGTACTTC.

The chain uses TRBV5-1 and TRBJ1-2; 11 bases match TRBD1. Germline CDR1 reads SGHRS; CDR2 reads YFSETQ. The CDR3 has 15 amino acids. The trim removed 5 bases at V and 6 bases at J, leaving 9 bases unmatched. The CDR3: CASRSRTGGADGYTF. As DNA, the CDR3 is TGCGCCAGCAGGAGCCGGACAGGGGGCGCGGATGGCTACACCTTC.

The sample holds a few counts of this clonotype. The CDR3 DNA reads as TGCGCCAGCAGCGAGACACCGGCCCAAGAGACCCAGTACTTC. Its translation: CASSETPAQETQYF. The genes are TRBV5-1 and TRBJ2-5, with D unclear. V lost 4 bases and J 1 base, leaving 11 bases between the germline ends. Per germline, CDR1 SGHRS and CDR2 YFSETQ. This CDR3 is built from 14 residues.